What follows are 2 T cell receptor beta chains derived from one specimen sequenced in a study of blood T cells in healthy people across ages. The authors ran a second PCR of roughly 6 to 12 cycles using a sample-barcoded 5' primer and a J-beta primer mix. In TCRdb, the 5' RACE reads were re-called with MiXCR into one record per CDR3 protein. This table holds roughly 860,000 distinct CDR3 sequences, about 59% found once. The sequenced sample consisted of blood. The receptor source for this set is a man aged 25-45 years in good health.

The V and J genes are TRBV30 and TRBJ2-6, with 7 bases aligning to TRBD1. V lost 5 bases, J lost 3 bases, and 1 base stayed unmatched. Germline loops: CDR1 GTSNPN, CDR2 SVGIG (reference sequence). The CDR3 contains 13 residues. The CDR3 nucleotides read TGTGCCTGGGACAGGGATGGGGCCAACGTCCTGACTTTC. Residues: CAWDRDGANVLTF.

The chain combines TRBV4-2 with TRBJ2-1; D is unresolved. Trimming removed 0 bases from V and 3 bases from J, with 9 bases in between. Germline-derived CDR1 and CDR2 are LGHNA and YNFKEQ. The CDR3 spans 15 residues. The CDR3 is CASSQEFWDYNEQFF. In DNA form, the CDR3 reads TGTGCCAGCAGCCAAGAATTCTGGGACTACAATGAGCAGTTCTTC.